This TCR beta chain derives from a study of beta chain features in type 1 diabetes. As to this clone: Its antigen is currently unknown.

Findings and limits, study-wide: Type 1 diabetes patients showed a moderate but significant shortening of TCRB CDR3s in all four CD4+ subsets.

Since all of the isolated RNA was reverse transcribed, expressed TCRB transcripts were what got sequenced. Assay used: immunoSEQ multiplex PCR; TCRdb lists only in-frame clones, some missing. The data contain hundreds of thousands of clones, 14% of them singletons. Germline CDR1 is SGHTA and CDR2 is FQGNSA. The CDR3 spans 12 residues. J lost 15 bases, V lost 1 base, and 6 bases had no gene match. This chain links TRBV7-2 with TRBJ2-1; TRBD2 aligns across 7 bases. Sequenced input: naive CD4+ T cells from blood. The sequence derives from a man aged 25 to 45 with type 1 diabetes. CDR3 bases: TGTGCCAGCAGCTTAGTTGTGGGAGGGGCGTTCTTC. It encodes CASSLVVGGAFF. Drawing the rest from reference TRBV7-2 and TRBJ2-1, the complete variable domain is GAGVSQSPSNKVTEKGKDVELRCDPISGHTALYWYRQSLGQGLEFLIYFQGNSAPDKSGLPSDRFSAERTGGSVSTLTIQRTQQEDSAVYLCASSLVVGGAFFGPGTRLTVL.